Below are 16 T cell receptor beta chains sequenced from a single sample in a study of technical replicates of blood from a few donors. Repertoires were generated with immunoSEQ multiplex PCR, while TCRdb's copy carries only in-frame clones and drops some. The data contain 70,000 to 95,000 clones, 95% of them seen just once; the ten biggest clones take up approximately 0.25%. The sequencing input was T cells isolated from PBMCs. These receptor sequences come from a human donor in good health.

This clone has only a few counts. The chain couples TRBV11-2 to TRBJ1-6; D ambiguous. Trimming stripped 0 bases from V and 0 bases from J, with 9 bases between. This CDR3 contains 17 residues. CDR1 and CDR2 from the germline V gene are SGHAT and FQNNGV. The CDR3 DNA is TGTGCCAGCAGCTTAGATCAATACAGCTCCTATAATTCACCCCTCCACTTT. This codes for CASSLDQYSSYNSPLHF.

The chain is built from TRBV11-3 and TRBJ2-2; 10 positions agree with TRBD2. This CDR3 comprises 17 residues. Germline values: CDR1 SGHNT, CDR2 YENEEA. V trimming: 3 bases; J trimming: 6 bases; junction bases outside the gene matches: 10. CDR3 in amino acids: CASSFLQRGGRSGELFF. DNA for the CDR3: TGTGCCAGCAGCTTTCTTCAGCGGGGGGGCCGCTCCGGGGAGCTGTTTTTT.

The V call is TRBV5-1, the J call TRBJ1-2; 8 bases match TRBD1. The V gene's germline CDR1 is SGHRS and CDR2 YFSETQ. CDR3 length equals 15 residues. V lost 0 bases and J lost 4; bases outside the gene matches: 5. The CDR3 region has the DNA TGCGCCAGCAGCTTGGCCTCAGGACAGGGCTATGGCTACACCTTC. It translates to CASSLASGQGYGYTF.

This clone came up once. The chain joins TRBV5-1 to TRBJ1-1, with D tentatively TRBD1 (6 bases). Germline CDR1 reads SGHRS; CDR2 reads YFSETQ. The CDR3 covers 17 residues. Trimming shortened V by 2 bases and J by 0 bases, and 17 bases separated the two germline ends. The CDR3 DNA is TGCGCCAGCAGCTTTAGGTTGGTGGGGGCGGTGAACACTGAAGCTTTCTTT. Translating it yields CASSFRLVGAVNTEAFF.

The J gene is TRBJ2-7, the V gene TRBV11-2; the D is unclear. The germline CDR1 and CDR2 sequences are SGHAT and FQNNGV. There are 13 residues in the CDR3. The ends were cut back, 6 bases at V and 0 bases at J, with 9 bases in the middle. CDR3 loop: CASSSVSSYEQYF. The CDR3 DNA is TGTGCCAGCAGTTCCGTCAGCTCCTACGAGCAGTACTTC.

The J gene is TRBJ2-4, the V gene TRBV7-8; 8 bases are a match to TRBD2. CDR1 SGHVS and CDR2 FQNEAQ come from the germline V gene. The CDR3 covers 16 residues. The V and J ends lost 3 bases and 0 bases, in that order; junction bases with no gene match: 4. The CDR3 loop is CASSLTRGGAKNIQYF. The CDR3 DNA reads TGTGCCAGCAGCTTGACCCGGGGGGGAGCCAAAAACATTCAGTACTTC.

This clone was seen more than once but under ten times. The gene calls are TRBV7-8 and TRBJ2-1, with TRBD2 as a possible D gene (5 bases). V was shortened by 2 bases and J by 10 bases, with 15 bases between the two germline ends. The CDR3 runs 14 residues. Germline V gene sequence: CDR1 SGHVS, CDR2 FQNEAQ. CDR3 protein: CASSLIGTRKEQFF. The CDR3 DNA reads TGTGCCAGCAGCTTAATAGGTACTAGGAAGGAGCAGTTCTTC.

The rearrangement joins TRBV4-2 to TRBJ2-1; tentative D call: TRBD1 (5 bases). The V end lost 0 bases, the J end lost 3 bases, and 12 bases lay between the germline ends. The CDR3 extends over 16 amino acids. Germline assignment: CDR1 LGHNA and CDR2 YNFKEQ. CDR3 bases: TGTGCCAGCAGCCAAGATCTCCAGGGTGGCTACAATGAGCAGTTCTTC. Protein sequence: CASSQDLQGGYNEQFF.

The chain joins TRBV4-1 to TRBJ1-2; D ambiguous. The CDR3 length is 14 residues. The V end lost 0 bases, the J end lost 3 bases, and 8 bases lay between the germline ends. CDR1 is MGHRA, CDR2 YSYEKL, per germline. Written as DNA, the CDR3 is TGCGCCAGCAGCCAAGAGGGCTCCTACTATGGCTACACCTTC. Translating it yields CASSQEGSYYGYTF.

This chain links TRBV19 with TRBJ1-2, with 9 bases identical to TRBD1. V lost 6 bases to trimming and J lost 7 bases; unmatched junction nucleotides: 12. Germline-derived CDR1 and CDR2 are LNHDA and SQIVND (reference sequence). The CDR3 is made up of 15 amino acids. CDR3 in amino acids: CASSPRTGAEAGYTF. CDR3 nucleotide sequence: TGTGCCAGTAGCCCTCGGACAGGGGCGGAGGCTGGCTACACCTTC.

The CDR3 loop reads CASSLNIQGANEQFF. CDR3 nucleotide sequence: TGTGCCAGCAGCTTAAATATTCAGGGGGCAAATGAGCAGTTCTTC. V and J are TRBV11-2 and TRBJ2-1, with 8 bases aligning to TRBD1. V was pared by 2 bases and J by 7 bases, with 7 bases of the junction left unmatched. This CDR3 has 15 residues. From germline, CDR1 is SGHAT and CDR2 FQNNGV.

The chain is built from TRBV27 and TRBJ2-1; no reliable D call. The germline V gene encodes CDR1 MNHEY and CDR2 SMNVEV (reference sequence). Trimming left V 5 bases short and J 4 bases short, with 3 bases between. The CDR3 is 11 residues long. CDR3 coding DNA: TGTGCCAGCAGTCATTACAATGAGCAGTTCTTC. Encoded protein: CASSHYNEQFF.

This CDR3 is CATILAGYNEQFF. CDR3 DNA sequence: TGTGCCACAATTCTAGCGGGGTACAATGAGCAGTTCTTC. The V call is TRBV7-9, the J call TRBJ2-1; 9 bases are a match to TRBD2. CDR3 length: 13 amino acids. The germline V gene encodes CDR1 SEHNR and CDR2 FQNEAQ (reference sequence). V trimming: 10 bases; J trimming: 4 bases; junction bases outside the gene matches: 5.

The chain uses TRBV28 and TRBJ1-3, with a possible D match to TRBD1 (5 bases). Per germline, CDR1 MDHEN and CDR2 SYDVKM. The CDR3 contains 14 residues. Trimming took 3 bases from V and 2 from J, leaving 8 bases between them. For the CDR3, the DNA is TGTGCCAGCAGTTTGCAAGGGGCTGGAAACACCATATATTTT. Encoded protein: CASSLQGAGNTIYF.

The V gene is TRBV6-6, the J gene TRBJ2-7; 7 bases fit TRBD1. Germline V gives CDR1 MNHNY, CDR2 SVGAGI (reference sequence). After removal of 5 bases from V and 2 bases from J, the junction contained 6 bases not matched to a gene. This CDR3 has 14 residues. The CDR3 sequence is CASSTDRATYEQYF. The CDR3 coding sequence is TGTGCCAGCAGTACCGACAGGGCAACCTACGAGCAGTACTTC.

The V gene is TRBV5-1, the J gene TRBJ1-1; D remains ambiguous. This CDR3 is built from 13 residues. Germline V gives CDR1 SGHRS, CDR2 YFSETQ. V lost 3 bases and J lost 10, with 16 bases in between. The CDR3 protein is CASSYDITIGAFF. The DNA for the CDR3 is TGCGCCAGCAGCTACGACATAACGATCGGAGCTTTCTTT.